The 32 T cell receptor beta chains below all came from one sample that was sequenced in a study of blood T cell repertoires in COVID-19. This table comes from immunoSEQ multiplex PCR, and its TCRdb copy is limited to in-frame clones, with some not included. The repertoire holds about 320,000 clones, with 85% as singletons. The sample consisted of PBMCs or T cells enriched from blood (not recorded which). The receptors were gathered from a woman between 25 and 40 years old who had been exposed to COVID-19.

The gene calls are TRBV27 and TRBJ2-1, with a possible D match to TRBD2 (6 bases). The CDR3 loop spans 15 amino acids. The V gene lost 5 bases and the J gene lost 0 bases, with 11 bases spanning the gap. In germline, CDR1 is MNHEY, CDR2 SMNVEV (reference sequence). The CDR3 DNA reads TGTGCCAGCAGTCTTATCGGGAGCTCCTACAATGAGCAGTTCTTC. This sequence encodes CASSLIGSSYNEQFF.

This chain uses TRBV4-1 with TRBJ2-1; 7 nucleotides align to TRBD1. V shed 2 bases and J 0 bases; nucleotides not matched to a gene: 4. Germline V lookup: CDR1 MGHRA, CDR2 YSYEKL. The CDR3 runs to 16 residues. DNA for the CDR3: TGCGCCAGCAGCCAACTACAGGGGAGCTCCTACAATGAGCAGTTCTTC. This codes for CASSQLQGSSYNEQFF.

V gene TRBV4-3 combines with J gene TRBJ2-7; 7 bases are a match to TRBD2. CDR1 is LGHNA and CDR2 is YSLEER in the germline V gene. V lost 0 bases and J lost 1; bases outside the gene matches: 3. This CDR3 contains 15 residues. CDR3 sequence (DNA): TGCGCCAGCAGCCAAGATTCTAGCGGATCCTACGAGCAGTACTTC. Amino acid sequence: CASSQDSSGSYEQYF.

The rearrangement uses TRBV24-1 and TRBJ2-3; 10 bases align to TRBD2. Looked up from germline, CDR1 is KGHDR and CDR2 is SFDVKD. There are 16 residues in the CDR3. V shed 9 bases and J 2 bases; nucleotides not matched to a gene: 10. The CDR3 bases are TGTGCCACCTCCGGGCTAGCGGGGGCCTACACAGATACGCAGTATTTT. Its protein is CATSGLAGAYTDTQYF.

The chain is built from TRBV6-4 and TRBJ1-4; tentatively, D is TRBD1 (5 bases). The V end lost 4 bases, the J end lost 8 bases, and 11 bases lay between the germline ends. The CDR3 consists of 13 residues. CDR1 and CDR2 (germline): MRHNA, SNTAGT. This CDR3 reads CASSVKEGEKLFF. In DNA form, the CDR3 reads TGTGCCAGCAGTGTCAAGGAGGGGGAAAAACTGTTTTTT.

The V and J genes are TRBV28 and TRBJ1-5, with D perhaps TRBD1 (6 bases). CDR3 size: 17 residues. V was shortened by 3 bases and J by 3 bases, with 18 bases between the two germline ends. Germline V CDR1 and CDR2: MDHEN, SYDVKM. The CDR3 loop is CASSFIPGTGINQPQHF. CDR3 DNA: TGTGCCAGCAGTTTTATCCCAGGAACAGGGATCAATCAGCCCCAGCATTTT.

V is TRBV11-2 and J is TRBJ1-2; 8 positions match TRBD1. V dropped 1 base and J dropped 7; count of bases not matched to a gene: 2. Germline CDR1 SGHAT, CDR2 FQNNGV. This CDR3 is built from 13 residues. The CDR3 DNA sequence: TGTGCCAGCAGCTTAGGGACAGGGCTTGGCTACACCTTC. Its protein product is CASSLGTGLGYTF.

The genes are TRBV2 and TRBJ2-5, with 8 bases fitting TRBD2. V shed 4 bases, J shed 5 bases, and the junction held 3 bases outside the gene matches. Germline values: CDR1 SNHLY, CDR2 FYNNEI. The CDR3 extends over 13 amino acids. This CDR3 is CASSAGLGETQYF. In DNA, the CDR3 is TGTGCCAGCAGTGCGGGACTAGGGGAGACCCAGTACTTC.

The rearrangement joins TRBV11-2 to TRBJ1-6, with 9 bases identical to TRBD1. CDR1 and CDR2 from the germline V gene are SGHAT and FQNNGV. J was trimmed by 10 bases and V by 4 bases; bases with no gene match: 11. CDR3 length: 16 amino acids. Written as DNA, the CDR3 is TGTGCCAGCAGCTCAAACTCGGGACAGGGTGAATCACCCCTCCACTTT. It yields the protein CASSSNSGQGESPLHF.

The chain carries TRBV30 and TRBJ2-2, with 8 nucleotides matching TRBD2. The germline V gene has CDR1 GTSNPN and CDR2 SVGIG (reference sequence). The length of the CDR3 is 13 residues. V dropped 2 bases and J dropped 7; count of bases not matched to a gene: 3. The DNA of the CDR3 is TGTGCCTGGAGTTCTAGCGGGCTCGGGGAGCTGTTTTTT. It encodes CAWSSSGLGELFF.

The rearrangement uses TRBV5-5 and TRBJ1-2; 7 bases map to TRBD1. The CDR3 spans 15 residues. Germline CDR1 and CDR2: SGHKS and YYEKEE (reference sequence). V gave up 3 bases and J gave up 0 bases; unmatched junction bases: 5. CDR3 sequence reads: CASSSEGAANYGYTF. CDR3 in DNA: TGTGCCAGCAGCTCAGAGGGGGCTGCTAACTATGGCTACACCTTC.

The chain joins TRBV15 to TRBJ1-1, with TRBD1 identical over 10 bases. The junction had 6 bases not matched to a gene; V was cut back by 0 bases and J by 11 bases. CDR1 is LNHNV, CDR2 YYDKDF, per germline (reference sequence). The CDR3 spans 14 residues. CDR3 DNA: TGTGCCACCAGCAGAGAACAAGGGACAGGGGCCGCTTTCTTT. It specifies CATSREQGTGAAFF.

The DNA for the CDR3 is TGTGCCAGCAGTAAAGAACAGGGGGCGCGGGGCTACACCTTC. Its protein product is CASSKEQGARGYTF. This chain links TRBV27 with TRBJ1-2; 9 bases map to TRBD1. Germline V CDR1 and CDR2: MNHEY, SMNVEV (reference sequence). The CDR3 sequence is 14 residues long. Trimming removed 5 bases from V and 8 bases from J; junction bases left unmatched: 9.

This clone has only one observation. The V call is TRBV5-4, the J call TRBJ1-2; unclear D gene. The CDR3 has 12 amino acids. Per the germline V gene, CDR1 is SGHNT and CDR2 is YYREEE (reference sequence). Trimming took off 4 bases at V and 8 bases at J, with 12 bases between the two ends. CDR3: CASSPGGSGYTF. CDR3 DNA: TGTGCCAGCAGCCCAGGAGGGAGCGGCTACACCTTC.

This clone was seen once. The rearrangement joins TRBV19 to TRBJ1-2, with 10 bases fitting TRBD1. The CDR3 spans 14 residues. Germline loops: CDR1 LNHDA, CDR2 SQIVND (reference sequence). The V gene end was trimmed by 5 bases and the J gene end by 5 bases; junction bases not matched to a gene: 5. The CDR3 sequence is CASSPPGQGYGYTF. In DNA form, the CDR3 reads TGTGCCAGTAGTCCTCCGGGACAGGGGTATGGCTACACCTTC.

The chain is built from TRBV5-4 and TRBJ1-2; D is possibly TRBD1 (6 bases). The CDR3 spans 14 residues. Germline V gene sequence: CDR1 SGHNT, CDR2 YYREEE (reference sequence). V was cut by 4 bases and J by 7 bases, with 17 bases left in between. The DNA of the CDR3 is TGTGCCAGCAGCCTGGGGGGGGGCCGAAGTGGCTACACCTTC. It encodes CASSLGGGRSGYTF.

The chain is built from TRBV28 and TRBJ2-7; the D gene is possibly TRBD2 (5 bases). The V end was cut by 4 bases, the J end by 6 bases, with 13 bases between. From germline, CDR1 is MDHEN and CDR2 SYDVKM. CDR3 length: 13 amino acids. CDR3 coding DNA: TGTGCCAGCAGTTCGGGCCCGAGCGGCGAGCAGTACTTC. It specifies CASSSGPSGEQYF.

This clone is medium-sized within its sample. The chain links TRBV4-2 to TRBJ2-3; the match to TRBD2 covers 7 bases. There are 17 residues in the CDR3. CDR1 is LGHNA and CDR2 is YNFKEQ in the germline V gene. The J segment lost 4 bases and the V segment lost 0 bases, leaving 10 bases of the junction unmatched. As DNA, the CDR3 is TGTGCCAGCAGCCAAGATTCCGGGGGAGGGTTGGCAGATACGCAGTATTTT. Its translation: CASSQDSGGGLADTQYF.

This clone was counted only a few times. This rearrangement joins TRBV18 to TRBJ1-3; possible D gene TRBD1, 6 bases. Germline V CDR1 and CDR2: KGHSH, LQKENI. CDR3 size: 14 residues. V was shortened by 1 base and J by 11 bases, with 15 bases between the two germline ends. The CDR3, as DNA: TGTGCCAGCTCACCACTCGATACAGGGATGGCCATATATTTT. This sequence encodes CASSPLDTGMAIYF.

J is TRBJ2-2 and V is TRBV30; 7 bases are shared with TRBD1. The germline gives CDR1 GTSNPN, CDR2 SVGIG (reference sequence). The V segment lost 3 bases and the J segment 6 bases; nucleotides outside the gene matches: 10. The CDR3 sequence is 15 residues long. CDR3: CAWSVDRVVAGELFF. The CDR3 DNA reads as TGTGCCTGGAGCGTCGACAGGGTTGTAGCCGGGGAGCTGTTTTTT.

Turning to this clone: Within the sample, other DNA sequences also encode this same CDR3. This chain uses TRBV6-5 with TRBJ2-5, with a tentative D call TRBD2 (5 bases). CDR3 length: 14 amino acids. Germline assignment: CDR1 MNHEY and CDR2 SVGAGI. V was pared by 0 bases and J by 2 bases, with 7 bases between. The CDR3 here is CASSYSGGQETQYF. In DNA, the CDR3 is TGTGCCAGCAGTTACTCCGGAGGTCAAGAGACCCAGTACTTC.

V and J are TRBV3-1 (or the pseudogene TRBV3-2) and TRBJ2-1; 10 nucleotides line up with TRBD2. CDR1 is LGHDT and CDR2 is YNNKEL in the germline V gene (reference sequence). The trim removed 1 base at V and 6 bases at J, leaving 3 bases unmatched. The CDR3 spans 15 residues. The CDR3 is CASSQGSGGINEQFF. The CDR3 nucleotides read TGTGCCAGCAGCCAAGGTAGCGGGGGGATCAATGAGCAGTTCTTC.

The rearrangement uses TRBV6-1 and TRBJ1-5, with 8 bases lining up with TRBD1. The CDR3 is made up of 17 amino acids. V gave up 3 bases and J gave up 0 bases; unmatched junction bases: 7. Germline assignment: CDR1 MNHNS and CDR2 SASEGT. The CDR3 coding sequence is TGTGCCAGCAGTGAGGGGACAGGCCAATATAGCAATCAGCCCCAGCATTTT. This codes for CASSEGTGQYSNQPQHF.

The V call is TRBV13, the J call TRBJ1-2; D possibly corresponds to TRBD1 (5 bases). The germline CDR1 and CDR2 sequences are PRHDT and FYEKMQ (reference sequence). The CDR3 runs to 14 residues. V lost 2 bases and J lost 5, with 12 bases in between. The DNA for the CDR3 is TGTGCCAGCAGCTTACGGGGGTTGGATTATGGCTACACCTTC. Protein sequence: CASSLRGLDYGYTF.

This clone was seen a single time. V usage is TRBV7-9 and J usage is TRBJ2-6, with D maybe TRBD1 (5 bases). V was pared by 2 bases and J by 1 base, with 6 bases between. Germline V gives CDR1 SEHNR, CDR2 FQNEAQ (reference sequence). This CDR3 is built from 15 residues. CDR3 nucleotide sequence: TGTGCCAGCAGCTTATCAGGGTCTGGGGCCAACGTCCTGACTTTC. Translated: CASSLSGSGANVLTF.

The J gene is TRBJ2-5, the V gene TRBV5-1; a weak D match, TRBD2 (6 bases). Trimming stripped 6 bases from V and 6 bases from J, with 18 bases between. Germline CDR1 reads SGHRS; CDR2 reads YFSETQ. The CDR3 spans 14 residues. The CDR3 here is CASTVGLARQTQYF. CDR3 DNA: TGCGCCAGCACAGTTGGGCTAGCGAGACAGACCCAGTACTTC.

The chain is built from TRBV28 and TRBJ2-7; D may be TRBD2 (5 bases). Per the germline V gene, CDR1 is MDHEN and CDR2 is SYDVKM. This CDR3 has 12 residues. V was pared by 6 bases and J by 5 bases, with 11 bases between. CDR3 nucleotide sequence: TGTGCCAGCAGGGAGGTGACCCACGAGCAGTACTTC. Its translation: CASREVTHEQYF.

J is TRBJ1-5 and V is TRBV27; 10 bases line up with TRBD1. This CDR3 spans 14 amino acids. Looked up from germline, CDR1 is MNHEY and CDR2 is SMNVEV (reference sequence). J lost 7 bases, V lost 3 bases, and 3 bases had no gene match. CDR3 amino acids: CASSLGTGVQPQHF. The CDR3 nucleotides read TGTGCCAGCAGTTTGGGGACAGGGGTCCAGCCCCAGCATTTT.

The gene calls are TRBV4-3 and TRBJ1-6, with no clear D. Trimming left V 0 bases short and J 9 bases short, with 6 bases between. The germline CDR1 and CDR2 sequences are LGHNA and YSLEER. This CDR3 contains 13 residues. As DNA, the CDR3 is TGCGCCAGCAGCCAAGATATGAGTTCACCCCTCCACTTT. Amino acids: CASSQDMSSPLHF.

The chain recombines TRBV11-2 with TRBJ2-7; 9 bases fit TRBD2. CDR1 is SGHAT, CDR2 FQNNGV, per germline. The CDR3 runs 15 residues. Trimming took 3 bases from V and 4 from J; bases not matched to a gene: 7. CDR3 bases: TGTGCCAGCAGCTTTCAGCGGGGGGCTCCGTACGAGCAGTACTTC. Translated: CASSFQRGAPYEQYF.

The chain links TRBV7-9 to TRBJ2-2, with TRBD1 matching over 10 bases. The CDR3 has 16 residues. Losses at the gene ends were 5 bases for V and 5 bases for J; bases not matched to a gene: 8. CDR1 SEHNR and CDR2 FQNEAQ come from the germline V gene (reference sequence). The CDR3 DNA is TGTGCCAGCAGCCTACCGGGACAGGGGAGAACCGGGGAGCTGTTTTTT. It translates to CASSLPGQGRTGELFF.

The chain couples TRBV4-1 to TRBJ1-4; TRBD1 is a possible D gene (5 bases). The CDR3 sequence is 17 residues long. V was trimmed by 2 bases and J by 10 bases, leaving 23 bases between them. The germline V gene encodes CDR1 MGHRA and CDR2 YSYEKL. The CDR3 loop is CASSQTVGQRGGGKLFF. In DNA form, the CDR3 reads TGCGCCAGCAGCCAAACCGTTGGGCAGCGGGGGGGTGGAAAACTGTTTTTT.